This T cell receptor beta chain comes out of a study of blood T cells in healthy people across ages. Study-wide findings and caveats: Diversity estimated from one million T cells was considered an underestimate. Getting older went along with TCR beta diversity per million T cells dropping roughly linearly. Not knowing donor CMV status may have confounded expanded clonotype changes.

The second PCR ran roughly 6 to 11 cycles with a sample-barcoded 5' primer and J-beta primers. MiXCR, run by TCRdb on the 5' RACE reads, gives a single entry per CDR3 protein. Of about 1,500,000 distinct CDR3 sequences in the sample, 28% were seen once. Comment on this clonotype: Its antigen is unknown. One end of the junction varies from germline; a read error may be responsible.

Total RNA, at least 5.5 micrograms per sample, came from PBMCs. CDR3 length: 19 residues. The germline V gene encodes CDR1 MNHEY and CDR2 SVGAGI. This TCR came from a woman aged 25 to 39 in good health. The sample was blood. V gene TRBV6-5 combines with J gene TRBJ2-4, with TRBD2 matching 15 bases. The CDR3 sequence: CASSFGLAGGQGSYNEQYF. The CDR3 DNA reads as TGTGCCAGTAGTTTTGGACTAGCGGGGGGGCAGGGGTCCTACAATGAGCAGTACTTC.